This T cell receptor beta chain was identified during a study of blood T cell repertoires in COVID-19 (TCRdb year 2020). In the study overall: The collaborator samples originated in the United States, Italy and Spain and spanned the acute and convalescent phases of COVID-19. The material from the prospective study consisted of cDNA or gDNA derived from T cells, B-cell-depleted T cells, or PBMCs. The dataset comprised deeply sampled blood TCRbeta repertoires from subjects exposed to, actively infected with, or recovered from COVID-19. The repertoires were released in a freely available public database meant as a resource for research on the immune response to SARS-CoV-2. The samples were drawn from the first 160 participants of the ongoing ImmuneRACE study and from some 1,300 subjects provided by 6 global collaborators. The sample metadata nearly always contained a de-identified subject ID, COVID-19 status, age in years and sex. HLA class I and class II types, where available, came from metadata supplied by the sample provider rather than from assay-based typing. General conclusions and limits of the study: The quantity of clinical and demographic metadata differed by source and by participant and was supplied without curation.

The immunoSEQ Assay, a bias-controlled multiplex PCR, was used to amplify TCRbeta CDR3 regions from genomic DNA. Per the authors' processing: The number of nucleated cells in each sample was estimated from the amplification of reference gene primers within the assay. To quantify the absolute abundance of each unique TCRbeta CDR3 rearrangement, sequence reads were collapsed and filtered. Productive Simpson clonality was computed per sample as the square root of Simpson's diversity index over productive rearrangements. As stored in TCRdb, this immuneACCESS dataset retains in-frame rearrangements with V and J assigned. A fraction of the clones does not appear; measured against another copy, unresolved V genes explain less than half of the discrepancy, and the remainder lacks a known reason. D and trimming were read from the DNA, whereas the V and J calls and clone size are those reported in that table. The sample records just under 40,000 clones, almost 85% of which are singletons. The top ten hold 9% to 10% of the sample.

Taken from cysteine to phenylalanine, the CDR3 has 16 residues. Left in the record is the CDR3 DNA by itself, 48 bases read in frame from the first base. From the germline V gene, CDR1 is MRHNA and CDR2 is SNTAGT. Relative to germline, V is 5 bases shorter and J is 0 bases shorter, with 14 bases between their ends. Turning to this clone: The antigen this receptor binds is unknown. No base-level quality is on record; no much larger clone is a single base apart.

Collaborating institutions collected whole blood in K2EDTA tubes following their own protocols. For TCRbeta analysis, collaborator samples were shipped as frozen whole blood, as isolated PBMCs, or as DNA extracted from either sample type. Rearrangement joined TRBV6-4 to TRBJ2-1; 6 matching bases give a weak D call of TRBD2. The clonotype was recovered from a human donor in a cohort sampled during active COVID-19. Sequencing was carried out using peripheral blood. The DNA sequence reads TGTGCCAGCAGTCAATTAGCGGAAAGCTCCTACAATGAGCAGTTCTTC. This translates into CASSQLAESSYNEQFF.